This record covers a single T cell receptor beta chain. Original processing methods: Amplification of reference gene primers provided the estimated nucleated cell counts. TCRdb's copy holds only in-frame clones and misses some; the assay was immunoSEQ multiplex PCR. The V and J calls and the clone size are those of that table, but D and trimming were determined from the DNA. The sample has 200,000 to 250,000 clones, around 88% seen once. This sample is part of a study of blood T cell repertoires in COVID-19. As for the study in general: Spain, Italy and the United States supplied samples that represented acute and convalescent COVID-19.

The ends were cut back, 5 bases at V and 1 base at J, with 8 bases in the middle. CDR1 SEHNR and CDR2 FQNEAQ come from the germline V gene (reference sequence). The CDR3 extends over 13 amino acids. This chain uses TRBV7-9 with TRBJ1-1; D unclear. Sequenced sample: PBMCs or T cells enriched from blood (not recorded which). The sequence derives from a woman in her forties or fifties with acute COVID-19. CDR3: CASSHSTNTEAFF. Here the CDR3 DNA reads TGTGCCAGCAGCCACTCCACGAACACTGAAGCTTTCTTT.